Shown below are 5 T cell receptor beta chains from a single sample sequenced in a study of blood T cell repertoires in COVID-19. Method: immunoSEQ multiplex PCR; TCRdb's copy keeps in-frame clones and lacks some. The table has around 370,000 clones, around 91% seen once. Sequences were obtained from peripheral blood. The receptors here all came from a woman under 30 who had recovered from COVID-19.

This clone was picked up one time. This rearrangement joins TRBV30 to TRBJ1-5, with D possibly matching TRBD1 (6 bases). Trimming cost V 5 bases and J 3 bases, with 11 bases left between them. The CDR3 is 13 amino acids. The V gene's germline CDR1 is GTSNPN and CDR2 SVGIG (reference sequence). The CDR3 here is CAWSTGNNQPQHF. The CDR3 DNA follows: TGTGCCTGGTCCACAGGGAACAATCAGCCCCAGCATTTT.

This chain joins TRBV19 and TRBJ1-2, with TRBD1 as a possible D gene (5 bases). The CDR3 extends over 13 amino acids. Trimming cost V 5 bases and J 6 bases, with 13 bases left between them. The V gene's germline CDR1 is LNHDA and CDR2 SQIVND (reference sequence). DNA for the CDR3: TGTGCCAGTAGTTCGACAGTGGCGGATGGCTACACCTTC. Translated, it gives CASSSTVADGYTF.

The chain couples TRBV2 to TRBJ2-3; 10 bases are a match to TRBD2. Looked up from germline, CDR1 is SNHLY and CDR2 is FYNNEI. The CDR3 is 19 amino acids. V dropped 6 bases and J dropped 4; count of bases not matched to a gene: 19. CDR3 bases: TGTGCCAGCAGAGCGGGGGCCGGGACTAGCGCCATCTATCCAGATACGCAGTATTTT. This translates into CASRAGAGTSAIYPDTQYF. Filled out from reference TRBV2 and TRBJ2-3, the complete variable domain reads EPEVTQTPSHQVTQMGQEVILRCVPISNHLYFYWYRQILGQKVEFLVSFYNNEISEKSEIFDDQFSVERPDGSNFTLKIRSTKLEDSAMYFCASRAGAGTSAIYPDTQYFGPGTRLTVL.

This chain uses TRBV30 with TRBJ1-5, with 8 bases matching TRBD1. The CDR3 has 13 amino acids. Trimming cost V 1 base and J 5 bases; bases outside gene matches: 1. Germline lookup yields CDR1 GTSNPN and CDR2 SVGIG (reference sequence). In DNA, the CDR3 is TGTGCCTGGAGTGCACAGGGGGATCAGCCCCAGCATTTT. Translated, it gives CAWSAQGDQPQHF.

The CDR3 sequence is CASSHPSASGDTDTQYF. The CDR3 region has the DNA TGTGCCAGCAGTCACCCAAGCGCTAGCGGAGACACAGATACGCAGTATTTT. The rearrangement joins TRBV6-6 to TRBJ2-3, with 7 bases aligning to TRBD2. J lost 2 bases, V lost 5 bases, and 13 bases had no gene match. The length of the CDR3 is 17 residues. In germline, CDR1 is MNHNY, CDR2 SVGAGI (reference sequence).